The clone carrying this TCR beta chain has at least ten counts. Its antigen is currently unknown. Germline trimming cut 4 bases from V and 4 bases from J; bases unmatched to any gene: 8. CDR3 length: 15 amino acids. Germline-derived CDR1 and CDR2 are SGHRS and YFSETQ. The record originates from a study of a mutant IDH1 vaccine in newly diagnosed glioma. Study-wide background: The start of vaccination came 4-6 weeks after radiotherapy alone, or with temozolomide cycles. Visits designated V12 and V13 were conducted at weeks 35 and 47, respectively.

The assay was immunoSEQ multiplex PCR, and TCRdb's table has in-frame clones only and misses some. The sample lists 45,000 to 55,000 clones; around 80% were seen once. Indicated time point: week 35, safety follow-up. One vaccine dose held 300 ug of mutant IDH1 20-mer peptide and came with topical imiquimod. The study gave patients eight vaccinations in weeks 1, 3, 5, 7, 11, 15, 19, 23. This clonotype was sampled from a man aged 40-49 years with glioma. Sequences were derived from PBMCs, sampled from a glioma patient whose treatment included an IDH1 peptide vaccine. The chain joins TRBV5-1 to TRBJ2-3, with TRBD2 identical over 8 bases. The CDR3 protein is CASSIQRERSDTQYF. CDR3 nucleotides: TGCGCCAGCAGCATACAGCGGGAGAGGTCAGATACGCAGTATTTT.